This T cell receptor (beta chain) was recorded in a study of cytomegalovirus exposure and HLA in healthy donors (dated by TCRdb to 2017 to 2019). A note on the overall study: An earlier analysis of a few hundred of the donors reported 276 Gb of sequence data and around 100 million unique TCR beta sequences obtained from about 179 million T cells. An early release that covered fewer than 800 HLA-typed donors contained 300 to 350 gigabases of sequencing data and tens of millions of unique TCR sequences. Of the 398 genotyped donors, approximately 80% fell in the genetic ancestry cluster associated with self-reported Caucasian donors. The study was designed to test whether signatures of past pathogen exposure could be identified by cataloging public T cell receptors. Using immunosequencing, the study profiled T cell repertoires from about 620 subjects and related those repertoires to cytomegalovirus serostatus. A separate validation cohort of more than 100 different subjects was used in addition to the 666-subject first cohort. High-throughput TCR immunosequencing, statistical association of individual TCRs with disease status, and machine learning were combined to predict cytomegalovirus infection status. In a later analysis, previously published TCR beta repertoires from about 670 donors were re-analyzed and high-resolution HLA genotyping was added so that TCR occurrence patterns could be studied. Rather than drawing on any new phenotypic data, the later analysis identified candidate immune exposures from TCR beta sequences and the way those sequences occurred across donors. An earlier analysis of 587 of the donors used high-throughput TCR beta sequencing to judge whether each TCR beta V gene segment behaved as functional or pseudogenic. Donor age, sex, ethnicity and CMV serostatus were compiled together with the repertoire data. A later genetic analysis took genome-wide SNP genotypes for about 55% of the 666 donors and used that subset as a discovery cohort. Every discovery cohort repertoire had been produced on one sequencing platform. Both class I and class II loci were covered by HLA typing, at four-digit resolution. Typing coverage varied by locus: about 620-640 donors for A, B, C, DRB1 and DQB1; under 550 for DQA1; around 610 for DPA1; 450 to 480 for DPB1. Roughly five DR-DQ haplotypes were handled as single units for association and clustering, since linkage in the cohort was strong. On average, roughly 200,000 unique TCR beta nucleotide sequences were sequenced per donor among a few hundred genotyped donors of the cohort, with 15% to 20% of those sequences being non-productive.

Library method: the immunoSEQ multiplex PCR assay. The multiplex PCR relied on a mix of 60 forward primers for TCR Vbeta segments and 13 reverse primers for TCR Jbeta segments. The CDR3 region of rearranged TCR beta genes was amplified from genomic DNA with a multiplex PCR assay. The amplified TCR beta libraries were sequenced on the Illumina HiSeq System as 87-base-pair reads. On the authors' methods: A later analysis tallied tens of millions of unique TCR beta chains across the 660 or so repertoires, and some 12 million of those chains were shared by two or more donors. To remove PCR and sequencing errors, raw reads were error-corrected and collapsed into unique sequences using a nearest-neighbor algorithm that merged closely related sequences. V, D and J gene segments were assigned by aligning CDR3 sequences to IMGT reference sequences. For a sequence to be retained, at least a six-nucleotide match to both a V gene segment and a J gene segment was required. Rearrangements were classified as productive when the CDR3 lacked stop codons and remained in frame with V and J, and all other rearrangements were classified as non-productive. Following IMGT convention, CDR3 was defined as the stretch from the second conserved V-encoded cysteine to the conserved J-encoded phenylalanine. The earlier analysis of 500 to 650 of the donors excluded any sequence lacking an unambiguous match to a single V gene segment. An earlier analysis of 500 to 700 of the donors classified V segments as functional when productive rearrangements were above 56.7% and as segregating when the standard deviation between donors was above 5%. A statistical classification framework was built to diagnose cytomegalovirus status from the catalog of TCR beta chain sequences. A later analysis assigned V and J genes by comparing TCR nucleotide sequences with IMGT/GENE-DB human TR gene sequences. Using the TCRdist pipeline, a later analysis assigned CDR3 sequences along with most-parsimonious VDJ recombination scenarios. In a later analysis, every TCR beta chain was defined by the combination of its CDR3 amino acid sequence and its V-gene family, and reads without a unique V-gene family were dropped. As a way to deal with suspected cross-contamination and a sequencing artifact, a later analysis dropped over 550 nucleotide sequences that were highly shared and had low generation probability. In a later analysis, a clonal expansion index was calculated for each public chain from normalized within-repertoire ranks of inferred template counts. In a later analysis, generation probabilities were computed using a VDJ recombination model fitted to out-of-frame rearrangements, and the results were checked against IGoR. Hypergeometric tests were used in a later analysis to score TCR-TCR, TCR-HLA and TCR-CMV co-occurrence, with a repertoire-size bias correction applied to the TCR pairs. False discovery rates were estimated in a later analysis by permuting HLA or CMV assignments 20 times. In a later analysis, co-occurring TCRs were grouped using DBSCAN, with TCRdist sequence similarity added in when clustering inside HLA-allele-positive subsets. Co-occurrence clustering excluded repertoires with fewer than 30,000 or more than 120,000 public chains, plus five with anomalous nucleotide sharing. TCRdb retrieved this table from immuneACCESS and kept in-frame rearrangements only. Not all clones are present; in checked studies, unresolved V genes account for under half, and no reason is known for the remainder. The DNA gave D and trimming, while V, J and clone size come from that table. The sample table shows 120,000 or so clones, and roughly 82% are seen once. Clones ranked in the top ten supply around 1.5% of the sample.

The cohort consisted of more than 650 healthy bone marrow donors. At the time of sampling, every cohort member was nominally healthy, though immune exposures that went unrecorded were likely present. The donor was CMV seronegative and belonged to the group of over 300 seronegative cohort members. A peripheral blood sample was collected from each donor, and TCR beta sequencing was performed on peripheral blood mononuclear cells. The Qiagen DNeasy Blood Extraction Kit was used to extract genomic DNA from the blood cell samples. Overall study results and their limits: A later analysis found that most CMV-associated TCR beta chains appeared HLA-restricted, with HLA associations seemingly driven largely by CMV exposure. According to the authors, the approach could potentially be generalized to other disease states and immunological phenotypes. According to a later analysis, parvovirus B19, influenza, CMV and Epstein-Barr virus appeared linked to several top co-occurrence clusters. A further reported finding was that TCR beta sequences accurately predicted the HLA-A and HLA-B alleles for most subjects in the first cohort. Because some donors lacked HLA typing at each locus, the association tests relied only on the typed subset. Correlated functional status among segregating V segments might reflect linkage disequilibrium, but an unknown experimental factor could not be ruled out. In vitro tests confirmed that a few of the cytomegalovirus-associated TCR beta chains recognize cytomegalovirus antigens. In a later analysis, the rate of TCR association differed among HLA loci, with DRB1 alleles having the most associated TCRs and HLA-C alleles having the fewest. In a later analysis, HLA-associated TCR beta chains showed more clonal expansion and lower generation probabilities than non-associated chains that were equally common. Assigning TCR associations to individual alleles was difficult when HLA alleles, especially DR and DQ, strongly co-occurred. Most TCR sequences were observed very rarely across donors, whereas some public TCRs were present in many individuals. A later genetic analysis reported fewer N-insertions in productive TCRs among donors in an Asian-associated ancestry cluster than the approximately 700-donor mean. A cluster of highly shared sequence variants was judged likely to be a technical artifact of the sequencing pipeline. This cohort had only TCR beta chains sequenced, and the lack of alpha or paired-chain data limited which features could be detected. In an earlier analysis of approximately 590 of the donors, most TCR beta V segments were observed in productive rearrangements about 87% or about 30% of the time, broadly matching IMGT annotations. In a later genetic analysis, a missense DCLRE1C variant was associated with V-gene and J-gene trimming of TCR beta chains, and the association was replicated in an independent cohort. At a false discovery rate of 0.05, a later analysis linked 16,951 TCR beta sequences to specific HLA alleles. Sequencing depth was assumed to be roughly uniform across donors in the presence/absence analyses, though that assumption may not hold. Because counts were too low, some 17 rarely observed V segments, including chromosome 9 orphons, were left out of the earlier analysis of 500 to 650 of the donors. Immune exposure information for the cohort was limited to CMV serostatus. The 87-base-pair reads could not distinguish some IMGT-functional V segments, including TRBV6-2 and TRBV6-3, so those segments were excluded. The study listed 150 to 200 TCR beta chains as associated with cytomegalovirus. In both the original and validation cohorts, the classifier was reported to diagnose cytomegalovirus status with high specificity and sensitivity.

Turning to this clone: Its antigen remains unidentified. No qualities accompany the bases; no much larger clone lies one base away.

CDR1 and CDR2 are read off the germline V gene as MGHDK and SYGVNS. At the junction V is shortened by 6 bases and J by 5 bases; bases outside the gene matches: 2. From the cysteine through the phenylalanine, the CDR3 covers 12 amino acids. Only the CDR3 portion is preserved as DNA: 36 bases, with reading frame beginning at the first base. The chain is encoded by TRBV25-1 joined to TRBJ2-5; TRBD2 agrees with 8 junctional bases. This TCR came from a woman aged 18-29 years in good health and CMV-seronegative. Sequenced input: PBMCs. Read as DNA, the sequence is TGTGCCAGCAGGGGACTAGTTGAGACCCAGTACTTC. It codes for CASRGLVETQYF.